This T cell receptor (beta chain) was identified during a study of T cell responses to AZD1222 COVID-19 vaccine. TCRdb's table, derived via immunoSEQ multiplex PCR, lists solely in-frame clones and lacks some. The table has more than 20,000 clones, 87% seen once. Study results and caveats: As reported, nearly half of all spike-specific TCRs target variant regions that are unmutated. Repertoires were collected only later (after the peak T cell response had occurred).

Whether given at about 4 or about 12 weeks, second doses were pooled. The V and J ends lost 10 bases and 0 bases respectively, with 11 bases between them. The germline CDR1 and CDR2 sequences are MNHEY and SVGAGI. The CDR3 runs 13 residues. Only one count was recorded for this clone. The antigen remains undetermined. The chain joins TRBV6-5 to TRBJ2-3; D gene unclear. This clonotype was obtained from an adult who received the AZD1222 COVID-19 vaccine. The specimen comprised peripheral blood, sampled 28 days after the second AZD1222 dose. The DNA of the CDR3 is TGTGCCATCCGACGGGCAAGCACAGATACGCAGTATTTT. This translates into CAIRRASTDTQYF.